This T cell receptor (beta chain) was recovered during a study of siplizumab effects on memory and regulatory T cells (dated by TCRdb to the late 2010s). Notes on the research overall: The study looked at the effect of siplizumab, an anti-CD2 antibody, on alloreactive T-cell subsets in allogeneic mixed lymphocyte reactions made from human PBMCs.

With respect to this clone: Its binding antigen is unknown. No much larger clone exists at a distance of one base, and base qualities are not known.

The germline V gene specifies MNHNS as CDR1 and SASEGT as CDR2. Deletion took 2 bases off V and 2 bases off J, with a span of 9 bases between the germline ends. The CDR3 contains 15 residues, cysteine and phenylalanine counted. CDR3 DNA only is kept here, 45 bases in frame from base 1. Receptor libraries were prepared by the immunoSEQ multiplex PCR assay. Each sample had 85,000 to 100,000 TCR templates assayed by the deep sequencing platform. Genomic DNA extracted from sorted T cells was the material used for TCRbeta CDR3 sequencing. In the source study's methods: The R programming language was used for clonal analysis of TCRbeta CDR3 data. Alloreactive CD4+ and CD8+ clones were defined by comparing unstimulated samples with post-reaction CFSE-low samples. Regulatory or non-regulatory origin was assigned to alloreactive CD4+ clones by matching of sequences to sorted unstimulated Treg and non-Treg repertoires. TCRdb took this table from immuneACCESS and kept in-frame rearrangements with V and J called. Such tables lack part of the clones; where checked against another copy, unresolved V genes explain under half of the gap, and the rest is unexplained. The V and J calls and clone size come from that table; D and trimming were worked out from the DNA. The table for this sample lists approximately 110,000 clones; about 90% of them were counted only once. 0.75% of the sample lies in the top ten.

Sorted unstimulated T cells and proliferating T cells recovered from mixed lymphocyte reactions were subjected to TCRbeta CDR3 sequencing. Fresh whole blood from around 11 HLA-typed healthy donors was used to isolate PBMCs. To map where alloreactive clones came from, unstimulated CD4+ regulatory T cells were FACS-sorted. Overall study results and their limits: Whether proliferating Tregs from siplizumab cultures actually had suppressive function was not functionally confirmed. Greater diversity appeared to be present in unstimulated naive T cells than in memory T cells, and a substantial contribution to the alloresponse seemed to be made by naive cells. The cumulative frequency of alloreactive sequences that could be traced back to unstimulated CD4+ memory T cells was significantly reduced by siplizumab. Because sequences below about 10^-5 frequency were poorly captured, only a minor fraction of alloreactive clones could be mapped to unstimulated subsets. For roughly 80-95% of proliferating CD4+ or CD8+ clones, no naive or memory phenotype could be assigned. Among mappable alloreactive CD4+ clones, an average Treg-derived fraction of about 70% was observed with siplizumab, compared with around 28% in control reactions.

The rearranged segments are TRBV6-1 and TRBJ2-2; the D gene remains uncertain. The source is a human donor in good health. Sequencing was carried out using Tregs sorted from blood. The CDR3 loop reads CASSESWYNTGELFF. The DNA sequence is TGTGCCAGCAGTGAATCCTGGTATAACACCGGGGAGCTGTTTTTT.